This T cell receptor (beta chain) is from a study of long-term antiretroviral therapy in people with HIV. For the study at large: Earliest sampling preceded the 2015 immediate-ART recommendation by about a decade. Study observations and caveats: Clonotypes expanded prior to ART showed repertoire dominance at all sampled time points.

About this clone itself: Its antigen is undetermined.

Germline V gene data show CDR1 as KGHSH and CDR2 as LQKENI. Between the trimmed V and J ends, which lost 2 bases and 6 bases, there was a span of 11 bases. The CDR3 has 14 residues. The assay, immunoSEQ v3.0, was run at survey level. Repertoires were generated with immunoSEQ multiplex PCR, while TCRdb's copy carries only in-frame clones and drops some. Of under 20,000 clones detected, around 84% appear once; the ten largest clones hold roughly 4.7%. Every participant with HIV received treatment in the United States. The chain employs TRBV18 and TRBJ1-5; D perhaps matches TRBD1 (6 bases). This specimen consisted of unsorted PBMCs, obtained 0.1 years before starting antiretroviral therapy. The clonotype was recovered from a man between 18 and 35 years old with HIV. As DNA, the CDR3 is TGTGCCAGCTCACCAGAAACCAGGGGTCAGCCCCAGCATTTT. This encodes CASSPETRGQPQHF.